The 30 T cell receptor beta chains listed next were all sequenced from one sample in a study of technical replicates of blood from a handful of donors. Repertoires were generated with immunoSEQ multiplex PCR, while TCRdb's copy carries only in-frame clones and drops some. The data show more than 75,000 clones, around 96% seen once. Sequencing used T cells isolated from PBMCs. The receptors shown here come from a human donor in good health.

This clone was observed once. The chain has TRBV10-3 and TRBJ2-3; D remains ambiguous. V lost 8 bases, J lost 1 base, and 13 bases lay in between. The germline gives CDR1 ENHRY, CDR2 SYGVKD. This CDR3 has 14 residues. The chain's CDR3 is CAIGDLLGTDTQYF. DNA of the CDR3: TGTGCCATCGGAGATTTATTGGGCACAGATACGCAGTATTTT.

The chain is built from TRBV28 and TRBJ1-2; 9 nucleotides match TRBD1. V lost 7 bases, J lost 3 bases, and 15 bases stayed unmatched. The CDR3 has 17 residues. Germline V gives CDR1 MDHEN, CDR2 SYDVKM. The CDR3 protein is CASTLDRGDVLYYGYTF. CDR3 nucleotides: TGTGCCAGCACCCTTGACAGGGGGGACGTGTTGTACTATGGCTACACCTTC.

Comment on this clone: Distinct nucleotide sequences in the sample also encode this CDR3. Here the CDR3 DNA reads TGTGCCAGCAGTTTCAGGGGGAATCAGCCCCAGCATTTT. Protein sequence: CASSFRGNQPQHF. The chain employs TRBV27 and TRBJ1-5; TRBD1 aligns across 7 bases. The CDR3 contains 13 residues. J gave up 4 bases and V 3 bases, and 0 bases lay outside the gene matches. Germline V gives CDR1 MNHEY, CDR2 SMNVEV (reference sequence).

The rearrangement links TRBV19 to TRBJ1-1; the D is unclear. Germline V gives CDR1 LNHDA, CDR2 SQIVND (reference sequence). V was clipped by 5 bases and J by 1 base, with 8 bases between them. This CDR3 has 13 amino acids. CDR3 sequence reads: CASSFSPNTEAFF. The CDR3, as DNA: TGTGCCAGTAGTTTCTCTCCGAACACTGAAGCTTTCTTT.

The chain uses TRBV27 and TRBJ2-7; TRBD2 aligns across 9 bases. V shed 8 bases and J 3 bases; nucleotides not matched to a gene: 8. The CDR3 length is 14 residues. The germline gives CDR1 MNHEY, CDR2 SMNVEV (reference sequence). DNA of the CDR3: TGTGCCAGCTCGCGGCGGGAGGGTGTCTACGAGCAGTACTTC. Translated: CASSRREGVYEQYF.

The V gene is TRBV2, the J gene TRBJ1-5; tentatively, D is TRBD1 (6 bases). Trimming took off 4 bases at V and 7 bases at J, with 14 bases between the two ends. Germline loops: CDR1 SNHLY, CDR2 FYNNEI. This CDR3 comprises 14 residues. The CDR3 nucleotides are TGTGCCAGCAGTGCCGGCCAGGGGCAGCAGCCCCAGCATTTT. Translation gives CASSAGQGQQPQHF.

A few counts support this clone. The rearrangement links TRBV29-1 to TRBJ2-7; 10 bases align to TRBD2. Germline V CDR1 and CDR2: SQVTM, ANQGSEA. Trimming removed 6 bases from V and 5 bases from J; junction bases left unmatched: 13. This CDR3 is built from 15 residues. CDR3 nucleotides: TGCAGCGTACGGACTAGCGGCAACTATCCCCACGAGCAGTACTTC. Its translation: CSVRTSGNYPHEQYF.

The rearrangement uses TRBV30 and TRBJ2-7, with TRBD1 as a possible D gene (5 bases). Between the trimmed V and J ends, which lost 4 bases and 0 bases, there was a span of 16 bases. The CDR3 is 15 residues long. CDR1 and CDR2 from the germline V gene are GTSNPN and SVGIG (reference sequence). The CDR3 DNA follows: TGTGCCTGGACACAGGACATTTTAAGCTCCTACGAGCAGTACTTC. Translation: CAWTQDILSSYEQYF.

V and J are TRBV21-1 and TRBJ2-7; TRBD2, the table's D call, lacks a check against the DNA. TRBV21-1 is a listed pseudogene. The CDR3 consists of 19 residues. The CDR3 bases are TGTGCCAGCAGCAAAGTTCGGCTAGCGGGCACCATAAGCTCCTACGAGCAGTACTTC. It encodes CASSKVRLAGTISSYEQYF.

The gene calls are TRBV29-1 and TRBJ2-2; 9 nucleotides line up with TRBD1. CDR1 is SQVTM, CDR2 ANQGSEA, per germline. Trimming cost V 6 bases and J 5 bases; bases outside gene matches: 4. The CDR3 is 13 amino acids. CDR3: CSVTGGETGELFF. Here the CDR3 DNA reads TGCAGCGTGACAGGGGGAGAAACCGGGGAGCTGTTTTTT.

The J gene is TRBJ1-4, the V gene TRBV5-1; no definite D call. In germline, CDR1 is SGHRS, CDR2 YFSETQ. The CDR3 extends over 14 amino acids. Trimming removed 3 bases from V and 8 bases from J, with 14 bases in between. The CDR3 nucleotides are TGCGCCAGCAGCTCAAGGACTCCGGCGGAAAAACTGTTTTTT. It codes for CASSSRTPAEKLFF.

This chain uses TRBV7-3 with TRBJ2-2; 13 bases are shared with TRBD2. This CDR3 comprises 16 residues. V lost 5 bases to trimming and J lost 7 bases; unmatched junction nucleotides: 7. CDR1 is SGHTA, CDR2 FQGTGA, per germline. CDR3 DNA: TGTGCCAGCAGCACCGGACTAGCGGGAGCAAGCGGGGAGCTGTTTTTT. Its translation is CASSTGLAGASGELFF.

This clone has just one count. The genes are TRBV9 and TRBJ2-7; 8 positions match TRBD1. Germline V CDR1 and CDR2: SGDLS, YYNGEE. J gave up 4 bases and V 2 bases, and 14 bases lay outside the gene matches. CDR3 size: 17 residues. Here the CDR3 DNA reads TGTGCCAGCAGCGTTGGGATCGGGACAGGACAAGGTTACGAGCAGTACTTC. Translation gives CASSVGIGTGQGYEQYF.

The gene calls are TRBV28 and TRBJ1-4; perhaps TRBD1 as D (6 bases). Trimming left V 6 bases short and J 6 bases short, with 20 bases between. CDR3 length: 16 amino acids. Germline CDR1 reads MDHEN; CDR2 reads SYDVKM. CDR3 sequence reads: CASSPRGHRADEKLFF. DNA for the CDR3: TGTGCCAGCAGCCCTCGAGGCCACAGGGCTGATGAAAAACTGTTTTTT.

The chain uses TRBV27 and TRBJ2-2, with TRBD1 identical over 9 bases. CDR3 length equals 14 residues. V was clipped by 11 bases and J by 3 bases; unmatched bases: 7. CDR1 is MNHEY, CDR2 SMNVEV, per germline (reference sequence). The CDR3 nucleotides read TGTGCCTGCCGAGGGACAGGGTACACCGGGGAGCTGTTTTTT. Amino acids: CACRGTGYTGELFF.

This chain joins TRBV14 and TRBJ2-3, with a tentative D call TRBD2 (6 bases). Germline V gene sequence: CDR1 SGHDN, CDR2 FVKESK. This CDR3 has 15 amino acids. The V gene lost 3 bases and the J gene lost 14 bases, with 24 bases spanning the gap. CDR3: CASSQPGGLRDFLYF. CDR3 coding DNA: TGTGCCAGCAGCCAGCCTGGGGGACTTCGGGACTTTTTGTATTTT.

This clone was picked up a small number of times. This rearrangement joins TRBV13 to TRBJ2-7; D is unresolved. CDR3 length: 11 residues. V lost 5 bases and J lost 6, with 8 bases in between. The germline V gene has CDR1 PRHDT and CDR2 FYEKMQ (reference sequence). The CDR3 nucleotides are TGTGCCAGCAGCGGAGCTAGCGAGCAGTACTTC. Protein sequence: CASSGASEQYF.

The CDR3 region is CASSFQRESRSYNEQFF. In DNA, the CDR3 is TGTGCCAGCAGTTTTCAGCGGGAGAGTCGCTCCTACAATGAGCAGTTCTTC. This chain joins TRBV28 and TRBJ2-1; 8 positions agree with TRBD2. Germline V CDR1 and CDR2: MDHEN, SYDVKM. V lost 3 bases and J lost 0; bases outside the gene matches: 7. CDR3 size: 17 residues.

The chain combines TRBV4-3 with TRBJ2-7, with a possible D match to TRBD2 (5 bases). Per germline, CDR1 LGHNA and CDR2 YSLEER. The CDR3 extends over 16 amino acids. Deletions cut 1 base from V and 3 bases from J, with 16 bases between. CDR3 sequence (DNA): TGCGCCAGCAGCCAAGCTCTAGCATTCGGTAACTACGAGCAGTACTTC. Protein product: CASSQALAFGNYEQYF.

The CDR3 DNA follows: TGTGCCAGCTCACCAGTAGTCGGGGAGCTGTTTTTT. Translating it yields CASSPVVGELFF. V usage is TRBV18 and J usage is TRBJ2-2, with unresolved D. The CDR3 runs to 12 residues. The germline CDR1 and CDR2 sequences are KGHSH and LQKENI. Trimming removed 2 bases from V and 7 bases from J, with 5 bases in between.

The chain carries TRBV10-3 and TRBJ2-1; tentatively, D is TRBD2 (5 bases). The CDR3 loop spans 15 amino acids. Trimming removed 4 bases at V and 0 bases at J, with 10 bases between. The V gene's germline CDR1 is ENHRY and CDR2 SYGVKD. CDR3 region: CAISGASLSYNEQFF. The CDR3 nucleotides read TGTGCCATCAGTGGGGCTAGCCTCTCCTACAATGAGCAGTTCTTC.

The sample holds one count of this clone. The CDR3 here is CASSQEGLGLAGGKETQYF. CDR3 bases: TGTGCCAGCAGCCAAGAAGGTCTCGGGCTAGCGGGTGGGAAAGAGACCCAGTACTTC. The genes are TRBV14 and TRBJ2-5; 8 bases match TRBD2. The CDR3 length is 19 residues. V was pared by 0 bases and J by 3 bases, with 15 bases of the junction left unmatched. CDR1 SGHDN and CDR2 FVKESK come from the germline V gene.

The rearrangement uses TRBV5-1 and TRBJ2-3; TRBD2 is a possible D gene (6 bases). The ends were cut back, 2 bases at V and 3 bases at J, with 16 bases in the middle. Germline V gene data show CDR1 as SGHRS and CDR2 as YFSETQ. CDR3 length: 16 amino acids. The CDR3: CASSFLPGTRTDTQYF. The CDR3 DNA is TGCGCCAGCAGCTTCTTGCCCGGGACTCGGACAGATACGCAGTATTTT. The full variable domain, completed using reference TRBV5-1 and TRBJ2-3, is KAGVTQTPRYLIKTRGQQVTLSCSPISGHRSVSWYQQTPGQGLQFLFEYFSETQRNKGNFPGRFSGRQFSNSRSEMNVSTLELGDSALYLCASSFLPGTRTDTQYFGPGTRLTVL.

The chain carries TRBV7-6 and TRBJ2-3; 9 nucleotides line up with TRBD2. CDR1 is SGHVS, CDR2 FNYEAQ, per germline. The CDR3 has 16 residues. The junction had 5 bases not matched to a gene; V was cut back by 3 bases and J by 1 base. CDR3 nucleotides: TGTGCCAGCAGCTTTAACCCTAGCGGGGGCACAGATACGCAGTATTTT. As protein: CASSFNPSGGTDTQYF.

The gene calls are TRBV9 and TRBJ2-5, with 10 bases matching TRBD2. Germline loops: CDR1 SGDLS, CDR2 YYNGEE. Trimming cost V 3 bases and J 3 bases; bases outside gene matches: 2. CDR3 length: 14 residues. CDR3 amino acids: CASSAGLAEETQYF. CDR3 in DNA: TGTGCCAGCAGCGCCGGACTAGCGGAAGAGACCCAGTACTTC.

The chain is built from TRBV9 and TRBJ2-3, with 8 positions matching TRBD1. CDR1 is SGDLS and CDR2 is YYNGEE in the germline V gene. The CDR3 spans 16 residues. V lost 3 bases and J lost 1; bases outside the gene matches: 7. The CDR3 sequence is CASSAEGQDRTDTQYF. The CDR3 coding sequence is TGTGCCAGCAGCGCGGAGGGACAGGACCGCACAGATACGCAGTATTTT.

The chain has TRBV25-1 and TRBJ2-5, with TRBD2 matching 9 bases. Losses at the gene ends were 9 bases for V and 5 bases for J; bases not matched to a gene: 10. Germline assignment: CDR1 MGHDK and CDR2 SYGVNS. This CDR3 contains 14 residues. In DNA, the CDR3 is TGTGCCAGAATAGCGGGAGCCCCTTCGGAGACCCAGTACTTC. It translates to CARIAGAPSETQYF.

A single count supports this clone. J is TRBJ2-1 and V is TRBV30; maybe TRBD1 (5 bases). V lost 3 bases, J lost 7 bases, and 10 bases lay in between. CDR3 size: 12 residues. Germline V CDR1 and CDR2: GTSNPN, SVGIG (reference sequence). CDR3 nucleotide sequence: TGTGCCTGGAGGGGGCTGCTGAATGAGCAGTTCTTC. This encodes CAWRGLLNEQFF. The full variable domain, rest sourced from reference TRBV30 and TRBJ2-1, is SQTIHQWPATLVQPVGSPLSLECTVEGTSNPNLYWYRQAAGRGLQLLFYSVGIGQISSEVPQNLSASRPQDRQFILSSKKLLLSDSGFYLCAWRGLLNEQFFGPGTRLTVL.

This sequence joins TRBV27 and TRBJ2-1; TRBD2 matches at 10 bases. Germline trimming cut 5 bases from V and 10 bases from J; bases unmatched to any gene: 8. The CDR3 runs to 14 residues. Germline V gene sequence: CDR1 MNHEY, CDR2 SMNVEV (reference sequence). The CDR3 nucleotides read TGTGCCAGCAGTCCCCGACTAGCGGGTGGAGAGCAGTTCTTC. Amino acid sequence: CASSPRLAGGEQFF.

The chain couples TRBV7-2 to TRBJ1-3; possible D gene TRBD1, 6 bases. CDR3 length: 15 residues. Germline values: CDR1 SGHTA, CDR2 FQGNSA. V lost 2 bases to trimming and J lost 4 bases, with 12 bases between them. The CDR3 nucleotides are TGTGCCAGCAGCTTAACGCAGGGGCACGGAAACACCATATATTTT. Translation: CASSLTQGHGNTIYF. The variable domain in full, completed from reference TRBV7-2 and TRBJ1-3, reads GAGVSQSPSNKVTEKGKDVELRCDPISGHTALYWYRQSLGQGLEFLIYFQGNSAPDKSGLPSDRFSAERTGGSVSTLTIQRTQQEDSAVYLCASSLTQGHGNTIYFGEGSWLTVV.